Below are 11 T cell receptor beta chains sequenced from a single sample in a study of cytomegalovirus exposure and HLA in healthy donors. In the PCR, 60 Vbeta and 13 Jbeta primers were used. The method was immunoSEQ multiplex PCR; TCRdb's version includes in-frame clones alone and lacks a portion of them. The sample consists of 130,000 to 150,000 clones, around 10% of them appearing once. Sequences were obtained from PBMCs. The receptors were sampled from a male donor in good health and CMV-seronegative.

Only a few counts were recorded for this clone. The V call is TRBV9, the J call TRBJ2-7; D ambiguous. Deletions cut 0 bases from V and 0 bases from J, with 7 bases between. The germline V gene encodes CDR1 SGDLS and CDR2 YYNGEE. The CDR3 loop spans 14 amino acids. The CDR3 nucleotides are TGTGCCAGCAGCGTAGATGGCAACTCCTACGAGCAGTACTTC. Translating it yields CASSVDGNSYEQYF.

The chain uses TRBV5-6 and TRBJ1-5; maybe TRBD1 (6 bases). The CDR3 is 15 residues long. Germline V gene data show CDR1 as SGHDT and CDR2 as YYEEEE. Deletions cut 2 bases from V and 0 bases from J, with 9 bases between. The CDR3 is CASSLGQLSNQPQHF. In DNA form, the CDR3 reads TGTGCCAGCAGCTTAGGACAGCTTAGCAATCAGCCCCAGCATTTT.

V usage is TRBV7-9 and J usage is TRBJ1-5; D unresolved. CDR1 is SEHNR, CDR2 FQNEAQ, per germline (reference sequence). V was trimmed by 1 base and J by 2 bases, leaving 12 bases between them. This CDR3 has 16 amino acids. In nucleotides, the CDR3 is TGTGCCAGCAGCTTAGTTAGCCAGGAGGGCAATCAGCCCCAGCATTTT. Translated, it gives CASSLVSQEGNQPQHF.

The DNA of the CDR3 is TGTGCCAGCAGCTTAACGTATCCCACCGGGGAGCTGTTTTTT. It specifies CASSLTYPTGELFF. V usage is TRBV7-3 and J usage is TRBJ2-2, with D uncertain. Germline-derived CDR1 and CDR2 are SGHTA and FQGTGA. The CDR3 sequence is 14 residues long. V lost 0 bases and J lost 4, with 6 bases in between. Full variable domain (missing parts from reference TRBV7-3 and TRBJ2-2): GAGVSQTPSNKVTEKGKYVELRCDPISGHTALYWYRQSLGQGPEFLIYFQGTGAADDSGLPNDRFFAVRPEGSVSTLKIQRTERGDSAVYLCASSLTYPTGELFFGEGSRLTVL.

In this sample, this clone turned up a few times. The gene calls are TRBV5-1 and TRBJ2-2; TRBD1 aligns across 7 bases. In germline, CDR1 is SGHRS, CDR2 YFSETQ. Losses at the gene ends were 0 bases for V and 4 bases for J; bases not matched to a gene: 0. The CDR3 spans 14 residues. CDR3 in DNA: TGCGCCAGCAGCTTGGAGGGGGCCACCGGGGAGCTGTTTTTT. Amino acids: CASSLEGATGELFF.

V usage is TRBV19 and J usage is TRBJ1-4; D perhaps matches TRBD1 (5 bases). V was pared by 6 bases and J by 8 bases, with 22 bases between. The germline V gene has CDR1 LNHDA and CDR2 SQIVND (reference sequence). The CDR3 is made up of 16 amino acids. The CDR3: CASSPAFRGLAEKLFF. CDR3 DNA: TGTGCCAGTAGCCCCGCCTTTAGGGGTCTAGCGGAAAAACTGTTTTTT.

This chain links TRBV4-3 with TRBJ1-4, with 7 bases aligning to TRBD1. CDR1 is LGHNA and CDR2 is YSLEER in the germline V gene. The CDR3 sequence is 21 residues long. V lost 0 bases, J lost 0 bases, and 16 bases stayed unmatched. CDR3 sequence reads: CASSQDPNGLTGKATNEKLFF. In nucleotides, the CDR3 is TGCGCCAGCAGCCAAGATCCGAATGGGTTGACAGGGAAGGCAACTAATGAAAAACTGTTTTTT.

This clone was counted only a few times. This chain uses TRBV7-9 with TRBJ1-1, with D tentatively TRBD1 (5 bases). CDR3 size: 11 residues. Per germline, CDR1 SEHNR and CDR2 FQNEAQ (reference sequence). Trimming pared 4 bases from V and 5 bases from J, leaving 5 bases between. CDR3 in DNA: TGTGCCAGCAGCTCAGGGACTGAAGCTTTCTTT. Its translation: CASSSGTEAFF.

The chain couples TRBV5-1 to TRBJ1-4, with 8 nucleotides matching TRBD1. The V segment lost 0 bases and the J segment 13 bases; nucleotides outside the gene matches: 8. CDR3 length equals 14 residues. Germline V gives CDR1 SGHRS, CDR2 YFSETQ. CDR3 DNA: TGCGCCAGCAGCTTGGCCCAGGGGGCGAGTAGACTGTTTTTT. It codes for CASSLAQGASRLFF.

The chain employs TRBV4-3 and TRBJ2-1; 7 bases are a match to TRBD1. The CDR3 totals 15 residues. Germline lookup yields CDR1 LGHNA and CDR2 YSLEER. With 3 bases clipped from V and 6 bases from J, the junction kept 8 bases outside the gene matches. Here the CDR3 DNA reads TGCGCCAGCAGCCAGAGGGGGCCGGACAGCAATGAGCAGTTCTTC. Translating it yields CASSQRGPDSNEQFF.

The chain links TRBV28 to TRBJ2-3; D is unclear. The CDR3 is 13 amino acids. V was clipped by 3 bases and J by 4 bases, with 8 bases between them. Germline CDR1 MDHEN, CDR2 SYDVKM. The CDR3 DNA sequence: TGTGCCAGCAGTTTTGGGCTTTCAGATACGCAGTATTTT. This translates into CASSFGLSDTQYF.